These 13 T cell receptor beta chains were all obtained from the same sample, sequenced in a study of a mutant IDH1 vaccine in newly diagnosed glioma. These receptors have no identified antigens. The time point was: week 11, during vaccination. The study gave 300 ug of mutant IDH1 20-mer peptide per vaccine dose, with topical imiquimod. Sequencing was performed with immunoSEQ multiplex PCR; in TCRdb, only in-frame clones are kept and a portion is missing. Of tens of thousands of clones listed, roughly 80% were seen once; the top ten hold 5.5% to 7%. The sample consisted of PBMCs, taken from a glioma patient whose treatment included an IDH1 peptide vaccine. The receptors were gathered from a man in his fifties with glioma.

This chain links TRBV14 with TRBJ2-1, with D maybe TRBD1 (6 bases). The V end was cut by 3 bases, the J end by 11 bases, with 8 bases between. Germline assignment: CDR1 SGHDN and CDR2 FVKESK. The CDR3 consists of 11 residues. The CDR3: CASSHGTQQFF. The DNA of the CDR3 is TGTGCCAGCAGCCACGGGACACAGCAGTTCTTC.

The chain has TRBV2 and TRBJ2-7, with no clear D. Germline V gene lookup returns CDR1 SNHLY and CDR2 FYNNEI. Trimming stripped 2 bases from V and 7 bases from J, with 15 bases between. The CDR3 runs 14 residues. CDR3 sequence: CASSEIFTAIEQYF. In nucleotides, the CDR3 is TGTGCCAGCAGTGAAATTTTTACGGCGATAGAGCAGTACTTC.

This chain connects TRBV9 to TRBJ1-4; D may be TRBD1 (6 bases). There are 14 residues in the CDR3. Germline loops: CDR1 SGDLS, CDR2 YYNGEE. V was trimmed by 3 bases and J by 8 bases, leaving 14 bases between them. DNA for the CDR3: TGTGCCAGCAGCGCCTCACAGGGATCAGAAAAACTGTTTTTT. Protein sequence: CASSASQGSEKLFF.

CDR3 bases: TGTGCCAGCTCACCCCGACAGGGAGACGGCGGCACTGAAGCTTTCTTT. Translating it yields CASSPRQGDGGTEAFF. This sequence joins TRBV18 and TRBJ1-1; TRBD1 agrees at 7 bases. The CDR3 loop spans 16 amino acids. Germline lookup yields CDR1 KGHSH and CDR2 LQKENI. Germline trimming cut 3 bases from V and 4 bases from J; bases unmatched to any gene: 11.

The chain combines TRBV19 with TRBJ2-2, with TRBD1 identical over 7 bases. Looked up from germline, CDR1 is LNHDA and CDR2 is SQIVND (reference sequence). CDR3 size: 16 residues. Trimming cost V 5 bases and J 0 bases; bases outside gene matches: 6. This CDR3 reads CASSVAGTANTGELFF. CDR3 sequence (DNA): TGTGCCAGTAGTGTTGCCGGGACAGCGAACACCGGGGAGCTGTTTTTT.

The chain joins TRBV7-8 to TRBJ2-1; 8 bases are a match to TRBD1. Germline CDR1 SGHVS, CDR2 FQNEAQ. The CDR3 extends over 15 amino acids. With 5 bases clipped from V and 2 bases from J, the junction kept 5 bases outside the gene matches. As DNA, the CDR3 is TGTGCCAGCAGCGCCGGGACAGGTACCTACAATGAGCAGTTCTTC. Translation: CASSAGTGTYNEQFF.

This chain connects TRBV19 to TRBJ1-1; 9 bases are shared with TRBD1. CDR3 length: 16 amino acids. The germline V gene has CDR1 LNHDA and CDR2 SQIVND (reference sequence). Unmatched junction bases numbered 3, after V lost 1 base and J lost 0 bases. The CDR3 coding sequence is TGTGCCAGTAGTATAGCATGGACAGGGGTGAACACTGAAGCTTTCTTT. Its protein is CASSIAWTGVNTEAFF.

The J gene is TRBJ2-1, the V gene TRBV5-1; 12 nucleotides align to TRBD1. With 4 bases clipped from V and 4 bases from J, the junction kept 6 bases outside the gene matches. CDR3 length equals 16 residues. The germline gives CDR1 SGHRS, CDR2 YFSETQ. As DNA, the CDR3 is TGCGCCAGCAGCGGGGGGACAGGGGGCAGGTACAATGAGCAGTTCTTC. Encoded protein: CASSGGTGGRYNEQFF.

The V gene is TRBV5-4, the J gene TRBJ1-1; D gene unclear. Trimming stripped 3 bases from V and 0 bases from J, with 12 bases between. Germline values: CDR1 SGHNT, CDR2 YYREEE (reference sequence). This CDR3 region has 15 residues. The CDR3 DNA follows: TGTGCCAGCAGCTGGGCCGACGGCTTGAACACTGAAGCTTTCTTT. It codes for CASSWADGLNTEAFF.

The CDR3 here is CASSPAMGWDRAYEQYF. The CDR3 nucleotides read TGTGCCAGCAGTCCCGCAATGGGGTGGGACCGGGCCTACGAGCAGTACTTC. The chain joins TRBV7-2 to TRBJ2-7, with D perhaps TRBD1 or TRBD2 (5 bases each). CDR3 length equals 17 residues. Between the trimmed V and J ends, which lost 6 bases and 2 bases, there was a span of 23 bases. CDR1 and CDR2 from the germline V gene are SGHTA and FQGNSA.

This chain uses TRBV7-9 with TRBJ1-2; possible D gene TRBD1, 6 bases. The germline V gene has CDR1 SEHNR and CDR2 FQNEAQ (reference sequence). The CDR3 sequence is 11 residues long. Trimming removed 7 bases at V and 6 bases at J, with 9 bases between. Here the CDR3 DNA reads TGTGCCAGCACCTCAGGGGATGGCTACACCTTC. Amino acids: CASTSGDGYTF.

CDR3 protein: CASSVGKGRSSYEQYF. In DNA, the CDR3 is TGTGCCAGCAGCGTAGGTAAGGGGCGATCATCCTACGAGCAGTACTTC. The rearrangement links TRBV9 to TRBJ2-7; tentatively, D is TRBD1 (5 bases). The CDR3 totals 16 residues. V gave up 0 bases and J gave up 1 base, with 14 bases separating them. Germline V CDR1 and CDR2: SGDLS, YYNGEE.

The chain combines TRBV7-2 with TRBJ1-2; D is ambiguous. Germline V gene lookup returns CDR1 SGHTA and CDR2 FQGNSA. The CDR3 runs to 13 residues. Trimming took 2 bases from V and 8 from J, leaving 12 bases between them. The CDR3 loop is CASSLKQLGGYTF. DNA for the CDR3: TGTGCCAGCAGCTTAAAACAGCTGGGAGGCTACACCTTC.